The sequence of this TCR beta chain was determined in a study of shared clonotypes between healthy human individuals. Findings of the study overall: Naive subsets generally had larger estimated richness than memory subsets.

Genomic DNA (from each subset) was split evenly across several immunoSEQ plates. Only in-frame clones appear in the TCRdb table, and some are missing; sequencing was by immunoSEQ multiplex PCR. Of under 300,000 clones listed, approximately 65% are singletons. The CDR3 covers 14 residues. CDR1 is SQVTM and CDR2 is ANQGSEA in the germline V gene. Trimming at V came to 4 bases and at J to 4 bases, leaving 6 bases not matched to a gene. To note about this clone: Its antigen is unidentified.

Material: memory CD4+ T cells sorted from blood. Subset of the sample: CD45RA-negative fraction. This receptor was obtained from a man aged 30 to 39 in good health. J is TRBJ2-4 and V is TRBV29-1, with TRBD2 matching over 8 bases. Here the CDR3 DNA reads TGCAGCGTTGGGACTAGCCTGGGGAAAAACATTCAGTACTTC. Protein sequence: CSVGTSLGKNIQYF. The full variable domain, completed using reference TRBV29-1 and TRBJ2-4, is SAVISQKPSRDICQRGTSLTIQCQVDSQVTMMFWYRQQPGQSLTLIATANQGSEATYESGFVIDKFPISRPNLTFSTLTVSNMSPEDSSIYLCSVGTSLGKNIQYFGAGTRLSVL.